The 17 T cell receptor beta chains below were found in one sample sequenced in a study of blood T cells in healthy people across ages. The use of a sample-barcoded 5' primer and a J-beta primer mix characterized a second PCR of about 6 to 12 cycles. TCRdb ran MiXCR on the 5' RACE reads and lists one entry per CDR3 protein. The data hold around 1,000,000 distinct CDR3 sequences, with roughly a quarter observed a single time. These data were likewise used in another study, on T cells of mothers and their children.

Sequenced: blood. The source of these receptors is a girl aged 2-10 years in good health.

This clonotype has only a few counts. Here the CDR3 reads CASSPDSYNSPLHF. The CDR3 coding sequence is TGCGCCAGCAGCCCTGACAGTTATAATTCACCCCTCCACTTT. The rearrangement joins TRBV5-1 to TRBJ1-6, with D possibly being TRBD1 (5 bases). V gave up 4 bases and J gave up 4 bases, with 9 bases separating them. Germline V gene sequence: CDR1 SGHRS, CDR2 YFSETQ. CDR3 size: 14 residues.

This clonotype was found a few times. V usage is TRBV20-1 and J usage is TRBJ2-5; D assignment may be TRBD1 or TRBD2 (5 bases each). The J call may be wrong; the DNA end is better matched by TRBJ2-7. The CDR3 length is 12 residues. Germline values: CDR1 DFQATT, CDR2 SNEGSKA (reference sequence). CDR3 loop: CSTGREGYEQYF. CDR3 DNA sequence: TGCAGTACGGGACGAGAGGGCTACGAGCAGTACTTC.

A few counts support this clonotype. This sequence joins TRBV29-1 and TRBJ2-7; D tentatively reads TRBD1 or TRBD2 (6 bases each). The CDR3 has 14 amino acids. The germline V gene encodes CDR1 SQVTM and CDR2 ANQGSEA. V was cut by 5 bases and J by 0 bases, with 14 bases left in between. The CDR3 reads CSVKGGVFSYEQYF. The CDR3 DNA follows: TGCAGCGTTAAGGGGGGAGTTTTCTCCTACGAGCAGTACTTC.

This clonotype was seen a handful of times. The V and J genes are TRBV12-3 or TRBV12-4 and TRBJ2-7, with TRBD1 identical over 8 bases. The CDR3 has 13 amino acids. V lost 5 bases to trimming and J lost 6 bases; unmatched junction nucleotides: 6. The CDR3 loop reads CASSPGQAAEQYF. CDR3 in DNA: TGTGCCAGCAGTCCGGGACAGGCGGCCGAGCAGTACTTC.

The chain is built from TRBV7-6 and TRBJ2-6, with 7 bases fitting TRBD1. The germline CDR1 and CDR2 sequences are SGHVS and FNYEAQ. This CDR3 comprises 17 residues. V was pared by 5 bases and J by 0 bases, with 7 bases of the junction left unmatched. CDR3 DNA: TGTGCCAGCAGCCCCGGGACAGAGAGCTCTGGGGCCAACGTCCTGACTTTC. It yields the protein CASSPGTESSGANVLTF.

The rearrangement joins TRBV20-1 to TRBJ2-5, with D perhaps matching TRBD1 (6 bases). V dropped 2 bases and J dropped 3 bases, with 10 bases sitting between them. Germline CDR1 is DFQATT and CDR2 is SNEGSKA (reference sequence). The CDR3 contains 13 residues. CDR3 bases: TGCAGTGCTAGACCCAGGGGAGAAGAGACCCAGTACTTC. This translates into CSARPRGEETQYF.

The rearrangement links TRBV24-1 to TRBJ2-5, with TRBD2 matching over 9 bases. Germline V CDR1 and CDR2: KGHDR, SFDVKD. This CDR3 is 16 amino acids long. V shed 3 bases, J shed 2 bases, and the junction held 6 bases outside the gene matches. CDR3 DNA: TGTGCCACCAGTGATCTGACTAGCGGAAAACAAGAGACCCAGTACTTC. Translation gives CATSDLTSGKQETQYF.

This clonotype was counted ten times or more. The chain recombines TRBV6-5 with TRBJ1-1; D is undetermined. CDR1 is MNHEY and CDR2 is SVGAGI in the germline V gene. Trimming cost V 9 bases and J 1 base, with 9 bases left between them. The CDR3 is 12 amino acids. The CDR3 here is CASRRGNTEAFF. In DNA, the CDR3 is TGTGCCAGTCGCAGAGGGAACACTGAAGCTTTCTTT.

This clonotype turned up a few times. The chain recombines TRBV7-8 with TRBJ2-2; 7 bases agree with TRBD1. The CDR3 is made up of 18 amino acids. V dropped 3 bases and J dropped 10; count of bases not matched to a gene: 20. Germline values: CDR1 SGHVS, CDR2 FQNEAQ. CDR3: CASSFRPSNRQGREELFF. The CDR3 DNA reads TGTGCCAGCAGCTTCCGACCATCCAATAGACAGGGAAGGGAGGAGCTGTTTTTT.

The genes are TRBV29-1 and TRBJ1-1, with TRBD1 matching 7 bases. Germline assignment: CDR1 SQVTM and CDR2 ANQGSEA. V shed 6 bases, J shed 6 bases, and the junction held 4 bases outside the gene matches. CDR3 length equals 11 residues. The CDR3 sequence: CSVPDRAEAFF. DNA for the CDR3: TGCAGCGTCCCAGACAGGGCTGAAGCTTTCTTT.

The V and J genes are TRBV6-2 or TRBV6-3 and TRBJ2-5; 9 bases line up with TRBD1. The DNA end is a closer match to TRBJ2-1, so the J assignment may be wrong. Germline V CDR1 and CDR2: MNHEY, SVGEGT. This CDR3 is 15 amino acids long. This CDR3 is CASSYGDRVGDEQFF. The CDR3 DNA reads TGTGCCAGCAGTTACGGGGACAGGGTCGGTGATGAGCAGTTCTTC.

There are a few counts of this clonotype. A read error may be the cause here, since a much bigger clone is one base away. The chain combines TRBV13 with TRBJ2-3; D is possibly TRBD2 (5 bases). The germline V and J ends were trimmed by 1 base and 4 bases, with 6 bases remaining between them. Germline V gene lookup returns CDR1 PRHDT and CDR2 FYEKMQ (reference sequence). The length of the CDR3 is 13 residues. The CDR3, as DNA: TGTGCCAGCAGCTTAGAAGCGGCAGATACGCAGTATTTT. Residues: CASSLEAADTQYF.

This clonotype appeared a few times. V is TRBV7-6 and J is TRBJ2-5; the D is unclear. The length of the CDR3 is 13 residues. Germline CDR1 and CDR2: SGHVS and FNYEAQ. V lost 4 bases, J lost 4 bases, and 10 bases lay in between. The CDR3 here is CASSSDLLETQYF. In DNA form, the CDR3 reads TGTGCCAGCAGCTCCGACCTACTAGAGACCCAGTACTTC.

The chain links TRBV6-1 to TRBJ2-1; 9 nucleotides align to TRBD1. CDR1 and CDR2 from the germline V gene are MNHNS and SASEGT. V was pared by 2 bases and J by 4 bases, with 9 bases of the junction left unmatched. The CDR3 consists of 17 residues. The CDR3 reads CASSEIFGDRDYNEQFF. CDR3 nucleotide sequence: TGTGCCAGCAGTGAAATATTTGGGGACAGGGATTACAATGAGCAGTTCTTC.

The chain couples TRBV29-1 to TRBJ1-1, with 8 bases fitting TRBD1. Germline CDR1 reads SQVTM; CDR2 reads ANQGSEA. The junction had 9 bases not matched to a gene; V was cut back by 6 bases and J by 3 bases. The CDR3 sequence is 14 residues long. The CDR3 DNA reads TGCAGCGTCCTCAGGGGGCTAGGGGACACTGAAGCTTTCTTT. Protein product: CSVLRGLGDTEAFF. Full variable domain (missing parts from reference TRBV29-1 and TRBJ1-1): SAVISQKPSRDICQRGTSLTIQCQVDSQVTMMFWYRQQPGQSLTLIATANQGSEATYESGFVIDKFPISRPNLTFSTLTVSNMSPEDSSIYLCSVLRGLGDTEAFFGQGTRLTVV.

The chain recombines TRBV7-3 with TRBJ2-5, with a tentative D call TRBD1 (6 bases). Germline lookup yields CDR1 SGHTA and CDR2 FQGTGA. The CDR3 is made up of 13 amino acids. The V and J ends lost 9 bases and 5 bases respectively, with 16 bases between them. CDR3 nucleotide sequence: TGTGCCAGTGCCAGGGGTTGGGGTGAGACCCAGTACTTC. Amino acids: CASARGWGETQYF.

The sample holds a few counts of this clonotype. The chain employs TRBV18 and TRBJ2-1, with a possible D match to TRBD2 (5 bases). Deletions cut 6 bases from V and 9 bases from J, with 24 bases between. Looked up from germline, CDR1 is KGHSH and CDR2 is LQKENI. CDR3 length equals 16 residues. CDR3 DNA sequence: TGTGCCAGCTCCCTAACCTCTAGCAAAGGTACGGGTGAGCAGTTCTTC. Its translation: CASSLTSSKGTGEQFF.